This T cell receptor beta chain was sequenced in a study of memory CD4+ T cells and cytomegalovirus serostatus. Study summary: Donors were healthy Belgian adults, 10 or so CMV seropositive and around 23 seronegative.

Study outcomes and limitations: CMV serostatus prediction reached median AUC 0.95, or 0.91 with US-trained model.

Single viable CD3+CD4+CD8-CD45RO+ cells were sorted as the memory CD4+ T cells. Authors' data handling: After removing out-of-frame reads, 2,204,828 distinct TCRbeta sequences remained. Repertoires were generated with immunoSEQ multiplex PCR, while TCRdb's copy carries only in-frame clones and drops some. V and J calls and clone size are given by that table; D and trimming were obtained from the DNA. The sample lists about 60,000 clones; around three quarters were seen once. On this clone itself: No antigen is known for it.

Sequenced input: memory CD4+ T cells from blood. This sequence was found in an adult in good health and CMV-seronegative. Some clones in this sample may be carry-over from other donors' samples.

The CDR3, as DNA: TGTGCCAGCAGCTTAGTTCAAACGGGACAGCTCGGCTACACCTTC. This codes for CASSLVQTGQLGYTF. V and J are TRBV7-9 and TRBJ1-2, with 7 nucleotides matching TRBD1. CDR1 is SEHNR and CDR2 is FQNEAQ in the germline V gene (reference sequence). V lost 1 base and J lost 8; bases outside the gene matches: 10. This CDR3 is 15 amino acids long.